A single sample is the source of the 11 T cell receptor beta chains below, sequenced in a study of T cell responses to AZD1222 COVID-19 vaccine. Clones were sequenced by immunoSEQ multiplex PCR, and TCRdb holds only the in-frame ones, with some missing. Of 160,000 or so clones listed, approximately 94% are singletons. The source was peripheral blood, collected 28 days after the second AZD1222 dose. These receptors all stem from an adult who received the AZD1222 COVID-19 vaccine.

The CDR3 is CASSPQGVAGSTDTQYF. DNA of the CDR3: TGTGCCAGCAGCCCTCAAGGGGTAGCGGGAAGCACAGATACGCAGTATTTT. The genes are TRBV3-1 (or the pseudogene TRBV3-2) and TRBJ2-3, with 8 bases matching TRBD2. Trimming at V came to 4 bases and at J to 0 bases, leaving 9 bases not matched to a gene. This CDR3 has 17 residues. Germline assignment: CDR1 LGHDT and CDR2 YNNKEL (reference sequence).

This clone has a single count. The CDR3 protein is CASSDGLGVTIYF. The CDR3 nucleotides read TGTGCCAGCAGCGACGGCCTCGGAGTCACCATATATTTT. The chain links TRBV6-5 to TRBJ1-3; D not resolved. The CDR3 extends over 13 amino acids. The ends were cut back, 6 bases at V and 9 bases at J, with 15 bases in the middle. CDR1 and CDR2 (germline): MNHEY, SVGAGI.

This clone is a singleton in its sample. This chain uses TRBV6-5 with TRBJ1-3, with a tentative D call TRBD1 (6 bases). The CDR3 is 15 amino acids. Germline values: CDR1 MNHEY, CDR2 SVGAGI. V was shortened by 0 bases and J by 3 bases, with 9 bases between the two germline ends. CDR3 nucleotide sequence: TGTGCCAGCAGTTACTCGGAGGGGGTTGGAAACACCATATATTTT. Protein sequence: CASSYSEGVGNTIYF.

The chain is built from TRBV6-5 and TRBJ2-7; D may be TRBD2 (5 bases). In germline, CDR1 is MNHEY, CDR2 SVGAGI. Trimming removed 6 bases from V and 2 bases from J, with 11 bases in between. The CDR3 is 13 residues long. The CDR3 sequence is CASSLTGAYEQYF. The CDR3 DNA reads TGTGCCAGCAGCCTAACCGGGGCCTACGAGCAGTACTTC.

The chain uses TRBV14 and TRBJ1-2, with TRBD1 matching 10 bases. The germline CDR1 and CDR2 sequences are SGHDN and FVKESK. J gave up 7 bases and V 4 bases, and 6 bases lay outside the gene matches. This CDR3 region has 14 residues. This CDR3 is CASSLTTGGSGYTF. The CDR3 DNA sequence: TGTGCCAGCAGCCTAACGACAGGGGGCTCTGGCTACACCTTC.

The gene calls are TRBV6-5 and TRBJ1-1; D may be TRBD1 (5 bases). Germline values: CDR1 MNHEY, CDR2 SVGAGI. The CDR3 contains 12 residues. V was trimmed by 7 bases and J by 4 bases, leaving 10 bases between them. CDR3 residues: CASTPGGTEAFF. The CDR3 nucleotides are TGTGCCAGCACGCCCGGGGGCACTGAAGCTTTCTTT.

The rearrangement links TRBV28 to TRBJ1-2; weak D call: TRBD1 (6 bases). The CDR3 extends over 14 amino acids. Germline V gene lookup returns CDR1 MDHEN and CDR2 SYDVKM. V gave up 7 bases and J gave up 4 bases, with 16 bases separating them. Written as DNA, the CDR3 is TGTGCCAGCATCGATCAGGGGCCCTCCTATGGCTACACCTTC. Translating it yields CASIDQGPSYGYTF.

The genes are TRBV2 and TRBJ1-3; no definite D call. Germline-derived CDR1 and CDR2 are SNHLY and FYNNEI. CDR3 length: 15 residues. V shed 5 bases and J shed 0 bases, with 11 bases lying between them. In DNA, the CDR3 is TGTGCCAGCAGTATAGACACTCTCTCTGGAAACACCATATATTTT. This translates into CASSIDTLSGNTIYF. The full variable domain, its missing parts supplied by reference TRBV2 and TRBJ1-3, is EPEVTQTPSHQVTQMGQEVILRCVPISNHLYFYWYRQILGQKVEFLVSFYNNEISEKSEIFDDQFSVERPDGSNFTLKIRSTKLEDSAMYFCASSIDTLSGNTIYFGEGSWLTVV.

V and J are TRBV7-6 and TRBJ2-1; D might be TRBD1 (7 bases). This CDR3 spans 13 amino acids. Germline CDR1 and CDR2: SGHVS and FNYEAQ. V shed 4 bases and J shed 9 bases, with 13 bases lying between them. CDR3 nucleotides: TGTGCCAGCAGCTCTGCGCGGGACAGTGAGCAGTTCTTC. Protein sequence: CASSSARDSEQFF.

The rearrangement links TRBV4-3 to TRBJ1-2; 10 positions match TRBD1. The CDR3 runs to 15 residues. Germline values: CDR1 LGHNA, CDR2 YSLEER. V trimming: 3 bases; J trimming: 6 bases; junction bases outside the gene matches: 7. CDR3 residues: CASSHAGTGAHGYTF. In DNA form, the CDR3 reads TGCGCCAGCAGCCATGCCGGGACAGGGGCGCATGGCTACACCTTC.

This chain uses TRBV7-8 with TRBJ2-3; possible D gene TRBD2, 6 bases. V was shortened by 5 bases and J by 4 bases, with 13 bases between the two germline ends. Germline-derived CDR1 and CDR2 are SGHVS and FQNEAQ. The CDR3 contains 14 residues. The CDR3, as DNA: TGTGCCAGCAGCCTAAGCGGGTTTTCAGATACGCAGTATTTT. Amino acid sequence: CASSLSGFSDTQYF. The entire variable domain, with the rest obtained from reference TRBV7-8 and TRBJ2-3, is as follows: GAGVSQSPRYKVAKRGQDVALRCDPISGHVSLFWYQQALGQGPEFLTYFQNEAQLDKSGLPSDRFFAERPEGSVSTLKIQRTQQEDSAVYLCASSLSGFSDTQYFGPGTRLTVL.